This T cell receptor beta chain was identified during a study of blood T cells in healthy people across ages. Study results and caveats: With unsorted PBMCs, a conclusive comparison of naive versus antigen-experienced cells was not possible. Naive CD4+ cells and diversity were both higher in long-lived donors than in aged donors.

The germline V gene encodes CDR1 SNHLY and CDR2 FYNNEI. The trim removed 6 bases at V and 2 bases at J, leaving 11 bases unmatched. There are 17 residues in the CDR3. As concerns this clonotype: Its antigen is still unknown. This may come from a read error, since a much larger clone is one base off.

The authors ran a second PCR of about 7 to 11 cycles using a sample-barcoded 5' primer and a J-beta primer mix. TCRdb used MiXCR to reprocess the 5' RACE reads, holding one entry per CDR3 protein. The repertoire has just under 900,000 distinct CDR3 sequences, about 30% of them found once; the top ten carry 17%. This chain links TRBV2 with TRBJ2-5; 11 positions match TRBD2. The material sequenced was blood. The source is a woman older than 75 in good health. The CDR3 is CASSPTSSGGPQETQYF. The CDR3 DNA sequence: TGTGCCAGCAGCCCCACTTCTAGCGGGGGGCCTCAAGAGACCCAGTACTTC.